These 23 T cell receptor beta chains share one sample of origin, sequenced in a study of shared clonotypes between healthy human individuals. Clones were sequenced by immunoSEQ multiplex PCR, and TCRdb holds only the in-frame ones, with some missing. The sample has roughly 2 million clones; roughly 95% are singletons. Naive CD8 cells were CD45RO-negative, positively selected for CCR7, excluding terminally differentiated effector memory CD45RA+ cells. Sequenced sample: naive CD8+ T cells sorted from blood. Receptors were obtained from a man younger than 30 in good health.

The rearrangement joins TRBV18 to TRBJ1-2; D uncertain. The CDR3 has 15 residues. V lost 3 bases to trimming and J lost 4 bases, with 15 bases between them. In germline, CDR1 is KGHSH, CDR2 LQKENI. The CDR3 nucleotides are TGTGCCAGCTCACCCCCAGGCGGAGGCTCCTATGGCTACACCTTC. Translation gives CASSPPGGGSYGYTF.

This chain uses TRBV29-1 with TRBJ2-5, with 8 nucleotides matching TRBD2. The V and J ends lost 7 bases and 5 bases, in that order; junction bases with no gene match: 12. The CDR3 has 14 residues. Germline values: CDR1 SQVTM, CDR2 ANQGSEA. The CDR3 sequence is CSADVGGLVETQYF. The CDR3 DNA sequence: TGCAGCGCCGACGTAGGGGGACTAGTGGAGACCCAGTACTTC.

The CDR3 here is CASSLAGQGLSGYTF. CDR3 coding DNA: TGTGCCAGCAGCTTAGCGGGACAGGGGTTGAGTGGCTACACCTTC. The V and J genes are TRBV7-9 and TRBJ1-2; TRBD1 agrees at 10 bases. In germline, CDR1 is SEHNR, CDR2 FQNEAQ (reference sequence). Unmatched junction bases numbered 5, after V lost 0 bases and J lost 7 bases. This CDR3 has 15 residues.

The V and J genes are TRBV5-6 and TRBJ2-3; D gene uncertain. This CDR3 is 14 amino acids long. CDR1 is SGHDT, CDR2 YYEEEE, per germline. Trimming took off 0 bases at V and 4 bases at J, with 9 bases between the two ends. This chain's CDR3 is CASSLDSPADTQYF. The CDR3 DNA is TGTGCCAGCAGCTTGGACTCACCCGCAGATACGCAGTATTTT.

The chain is built from TRBV4-3 and TRBJ2-2, with D perhaps given as TRBD1 or TRBD2 (5 bases each). The CDR3 loop spans 16 amino acids. Trimming cost V 0 bases and J 4 bases, with 12 bases left between them. Germline-derived CDR1 and CDR2 are LGHNA and YSLEER. In DNA, the CDR3 is TGCGCCAGCAGCCAAGATCCGGCAGGGACCACCGGGGAGCTGTTTTTT. Translated, it gives CASSQDPAGTTGELFF.

Of note for this clone: Other DNA sequences in the same sample also yield this CDR3. The chain combines TRBV20-1 with TRBJ2-5; D ambiguous. Trimming removed 6 bases at V and 3 bases at J, with 5 bases between. This CDR3 is built from 10 residues. In germline, CDR1 is DFQATT, CDR2 SNEGSKA (reference sequence). This CDR3 reads CSALKETQYF. In DNA, the CDR3 is TGCAGTGCGTTAAAAGAGACCCAGTACTTC.

This chain joins TRBV7-6 and TRBJ2-7; D is unresolved. The CDR3 is 13 amino acids. V was clipped by 2 bases and J by 5 bases, with 10 bases between them. In germline, CDR1 is SGHVS, CDR2 FNYEAQ. The CDR3 protein is CASSLSLSDEQYF. In nucleotides, the CDR3 is TGTGCCAGCAGCTTAAGTTTGAGCGACGAGCAGTACTTC.

This clone was counted a single time. The chain recombines TRBV7-9 with TRBJ2-1; D not certain. V gave up 4 bases and J gave up 4 bases, with 14 bases separating them. The CDR3 is made up of 15 amino acids. From germline, CDR1 is SEHNR and CDR2 FQNEAQ (reference sequence). The CDR3, as DNA: TGTGCCAGCAGCTCCATAGCTGGCGTATACAATGAGCAGTTCTTC. It is translated as CASSSIAGVYNEQFF. Full variable domain (rest looked up from reference TRBV7-9 and TRBJ2-1): DTGVSQNPRHKITKRGQNVTFRCDPISEHNRLYWYRQTLGQGPEFLTYFQNEAQLEKSRLLSDRFSAERPKGSFSTLEIQRTEQGDSAMYLCASSSIAGVYNEQFFGPGTRLTVL.

The CDR3 sequence: CASSPVVQGPEQYF. CDR3 bases: TGTGCCAGCTCACCGGTGGTTCAGGGGCCCGAGCAGTACTTC. V and J are TRBV18 and TRBJ2-7, with D possibly TRBD1 on 6 matching bases. V was shortened by 3 bases and J by 6 bases, with 15 bases between the two germline ends. The CDR3 covers 14 residues. The germline gives CDR1 KGHSH, CDR2 LQKENI.

The V and J genes are TRBV2 and TRBJ2-7; D perhaps matches TRBD1 (6 bases). Looked up from germline, CDR1 is SNHLY and CDR2 is FYNNEI. Between the trimmed V and J ends, which lost 4 bases and 0 bases, there was a span of 16 bases. The CDR3 has 16 residues. The CDR3 DNA follows: TGTGCCAGCAGTGTCCCCCAGGGGCTTAGCTCCTACGAGCAGTACTTC. This encodes CASSVPQGLSSYEQYF.

The chain is built from TRBV11-2 and TRBJ2-1, with 7 bases that match TRBD2. The CDR3 sequence is 14 residues long. Unmatched junction bases numbered 9, after V lost 5 bases and J lost 8 bases. Germline V gene sequence: CDR1 SGHAT, CDR2 FQNNGV. The CDR3 nucleotides read TGTGCCAGCAGCCCTTGGGGAGGGGCAGATGAGCAGTTCTTC. The encoded protein is CASSPWGGADEQFF.

This rearrangement joins TRBV27 to TRBJ2-1, with D tentatively TRBD1 (6 bases). With 1 base removed from V and 4 bases from J, the gap between germline ends came to 11 bases. This CDR3 has 15 amino acids. Germline CDR1 and CDR2: MNHEY and SMNVEV (reference sequence). CDR3 nucleotides: TGTGCCAGCAGTTTATACAGGGAGCCTTACAATGAGCAGTTCTTC. The encoded protein is CASSLYREPYNEQFF.

The genes are TRBV4-1 and TRBJ1-1; D gene unclear. The germline V gene has CDR1 MGHRA and CDR2 YSYEKL. V shed 2 bases and J shed 0 bases, with 10 bases lying between them. The CDR3 length is 15 residues. The CDR3 is CASSQSVALNTEAFF. The CDR3 nucleotides read TGCGCCAGCAGCCAATCGGTAGCTTTGAACACTGAAGCTTTCTTT.

This clone appeared a single time. The V gene is TRBV7-8, the J gene TRBJ2-1, with 11 bases lining up with TRBD2. The length of the CDR3 is 15 residues. Germline V CDR1 and CDR2: SGHVS, FQNEAQ. V was clipped by 3 bases and J by 7 bases; unmatched bases: 5. CDR3: CASSLGLAAGNEQFF. The CDR3 DNA reads TGTGCCAGCAGCTTGGGACTAGCGGCCGGGAATGAGCAGTTCTTC.

The chain combines TRBV6-6 with TRBJ1-3; D not resolved. Germline values: CDR1 MNHNY, CDR2 SVGAGI (reference sequence). The V end was cut by 1 base, the J end by 3 bases, with 10 bases between. This CDR3 region has 15 residues. CDR3 loop: CASSYLIAVGNTIYF. In DNA, the CDR3 is TGTGCCAGCAGTTACTTAATCGCGGTTGGAAACACCATATATTTT.

The V call is TRBV19, the J call TRBJ2-3; 12 bases are shared with TRBD2. CDR3 size: 16 residues. V was clipped by 5 bases and J by 5 bases; unmatched bases: 8. CDR1 is LNHDA and CDR2 is SQIVND in the germline V gene (reference sequence). The CDR3 protein is CASSWDEGLAGDTQYF. DNA for the CDR3: TGTGCCAGTAGTTGGGATGAGGGACTAGCGGGAGATACGCAGTATTTT.

The genes are TRBV27 and TRBJ1-1; no reliable D call. V lost 5 bases and J lost 1, with 14 bases in between. Germline V gene data show CDR1 as MNHEY and CDR2 as SMNVEV (reference sequence). The CDR3 loop spans 15 amino acids. The CDR3: CASSPRNDANTEAFF. The CDR3 DNA reads TGTGCCAGCAGTCCTCGAAACGACGCGAACACTGAAGCTTTCTTT.

This rearrangement joins TRBV5-1 to TRBJ2-3; TRBD2 aligns across 7 bases. The CDR3 contains 15 residues. With 0 bases clipped from V and 4 bases from J, the junction kept 5 bases outside the gene matches. Germline CDR1 and CDR2: SGHRS and YFSETQ. CDR3 amino acids: CASSLVAGAADTQYF. The CDR3 DNA reads TGCGCCAGCAGCTTGGTCGCGGGAGCCGCAGATACGCAGTATTTT. The full variable domain, its missing parts supplied by reference TRBV5-1 and TRBJ2-3, is KAGVTQTPRYLIKTRGQQVTLSCSPISGHRSVSWYQQTPGQGLQFLFEYFSETQRNKGNFPGRFSGRQFSNSRSEMNVSTLELGDSALYLCASSLVAGAADTQYFGPGTRLTVL.

CDR3 amino acids: CASSGRGGVNGELFF. The CDR3, as DNA: TGCGCCAGCAGTGGTCGGGGGGGCGTCAACGGGGAGCTGTTTTTT. This chain uses TRBV10-2 with TRBJ2-2, with 8 bases fitting TRBD2. The CDR3 has 15 residues. CDR1 WSHSY and CDR2 SAAADI come from the germline V gene. V lost 4 bases and J lost 7; bases outside the gene matches: 8.

This sequence joins TRBV5-4 and TRBJ2-4, with a tentative D call TRBD1 (6 bases). Germline V CDR1 and CDR2: SGHNT, YYREEE (reference sequence). Between the trimmed V and J ends, which lost 4 bases and 9 bases, there was a span of 17 bases. The CDR3 spans 14 residues. Here the CDR3 DNA reads TGTGCCAGCAGCGATCCGGGACAACAGCCCATTCAGTACTTC. Amino acid sequence: CASSDPGQQPIQYF.

This chain connects TRBV2 to TRBJ2-1, with D maybe TRBD2 (7 bases). The CDR3 sequence is 15 residues long. Trimming removed 7 bases from V and 1 base from J, with 14 bases in between. Germline V lookup: CDR1 SNHLY, CDR2 FYNNEI. The CDR3 nucleotides are TGTGCCAGCACTGGACGGGGGGCTTCCTACAATGAGCAGTTCTTC. This codes for CASTGRGASYNEQFF.

The chain has TRBV13 and TRBJ2-7; D is unclear. Per the germline V gene, CDR1 is PRHDT and CDR2 is FYEKMQ (reference sequence). The CDR3 contains 14 residues. The germline V and J ends were trimmed by 3 bases and 0 bases, with 9 bases remaining between them. In DNA form, the CDR3 reads TGTGCCAGCAGCTTTACTGGAATCTCCTACGAGCAGTACTTC. Translated: CASSFTGISYEQYF.

This clone was seen once. V and J are TRBV4-1 and TRBJ2-6; a weak D match, TRBD1 (5 bases). CDR1 and CDR2 from the germline V gene are MGHRA and YSYEKL. The CDR3 extends over 17 amino acids. V was pared by 0 bases and J by 2 bases, with 11 bases between. CDR3 nucleotide sequence: TGCGCCAGCAGCCAAGATTTGCAGGGAACTGGGGCCAACGTCCTGACTTTC. This translates into CASSQDLQGTGANVLTF.